What follows describes a single T cell receptor beta chain. This clonotype is medium-sized (0.01 to 0.1%). Its binding antigen is unknown. No much larger clone exists at a distance of one base, and base qualities are not known. The library was prepared using PCR. The listed sequencing device is HiSeq X Ten. High-throughput sequencing was used to characterize TCR repertoires. TCRdb trimmed public reads at Q25 via fastp, called clones via MiXCR and kept in-frame beta chains. Under each unique CDR3 protein, matching rows form one entry showing the most common genes and DNA. The sample table contains over 10,000 distinct CDR3 sequences; only one count was recorded for approximately 51% of them. Over 15% of the sample rests with the top ten. This sample is drawn from a study of esophageal squamous cell carcinoma under preoperative chemotherapy (dated by TCRdb to 2016 to 2019). Concerning the study at large: Both tumor-infiltrating lymphocytes and peripheral blood T cells had their TCR repertoires profiled in the study. In patients with esophageal squamous cell carcinoma, the study looked at what paclitaxel-nedaplatin chemotherapy did to T-cell receptor repertoires. The cohort comprised roughly five patients with primary esophageal squamous cell carcinoma. Repertoires from samples taken before paclitaxel-nedaplatin therapy were compared with repertoires from samples taken after paclitaxel-nedaplatin therapy.

This specimen's time point label, interpreted: before preoperative PTX-NDP chemotherapy. Paclitaxel-nedaplatin was administered to patients as preoperative chemotherapy before surgery. The study at large found these results: Paclitaxel-nedaplatin therapy caused immediate and substantial changes in clonotype frequency, and abundant clones were more likely to contract than to amplify. TCR diversity increased significantly in peripheral T cells after chemotherapy, but not in tumor-infiltrating lymphocytes. Rather than arising solely from local clonal changes, post-treatment tumor-infiltrating lymphocytes appeared to come partly from peripheral T cells that migrated into the tumor. The cohort was small, with only 5 or 6 patients with esophageal squamous cell carcinoma analyzed.

This clonotype was obtained from a human donor with esophageal squamous cell carcinoma. The donor label of this sample is uncertain. The specimen was collected from a patient given preoperative chemotherapy.

The nucleotide sequence reads TGTGCCAGCAGCACTAGGGCGGGACCCCTCTACGAGCAGTACTTC. Protein translation: CASSTRAGPLYEQYF. The receptor chain draws on TRBV7-2 and TRBJ2-1; TRBD2 might be the D gene, on 6 matching bases. The J call could be wrong; TRBJ2-7 is a better fit for the DNA end. CDR1 and CDR2 are drawn from the germline V gene: SGHTA, FQGNSA. The cysteine opens and the phenylalanine closes a CDR3 of 15 amino acids. Only the CDR3 part of the read is kept: 45 bases, read in frame from the first base.